This is a list of T cell receptor beta chains from one sample in a study of vaccination effects on CD4 cells after COVID-19. The antigens of these receptors remain unknown. TCRdb's table, derived via immunoSEQ multiplex PCR, lists solely in-frame clones and lacks some. The repertoire consists of tens of thousands of clones, with roughly 74% occurring once and the leading ten covering under 3%. Here the sequenced sample was CD4+ T cells from PBMCs cultured with HCoV-NL63 spike peptides, taken before COVID-19 vaccination. All receptors derive from a human donor who received a COVID-19 vaccine. Both conserved end residues are part of each CDR3. Fields, in order: J gene, V gene, D gene, clone size, CDR3 protein, CDR3 DNA. The D gene is left open where the match is weak. Clone size, where shown, is once, few, many, or a class for clones that have expanded.

>TRBJ1-1|TRBV2|-|few
CASRGQWNTEAFF
TGTGCCAGCAGGGGACAATGGAACACTGAAGCTTTCTTT
>TRBJ1-5|TRBV19|-|-
CASSSGLYSNQPQHF
TGTGCCAGTAGTTCCGGACTGTATAGCAATCAGCCCCAGCATTTT
>TRBJ1-5|TRBV30|-|-
CAWSVGRGPNQPQHF
TGTGCCTGGAGTGTAGGCAGGGGTCCCAATCAGCCCCAGCATTTT
>TRBJ1-4|TRBV4-3|-|once
CASSQAPQGDEKLFF
TGCGCCAGCAGCCAAGCTCCACAAGGGGATGAAAAACTGTTTTTT
>TRBJ1-4|TRBV7-2|-|once
CASSLDGRAGTNEKLFF
TGTGCCAGCAGCTTAGATGGTAGGGCTGGGACTAATGAAAAACTGTTTTTT
>TRBJ1-4|TRBV24-1|TRBD1|-
CATSPGGAANEKLFF
TGTGCCACCAGCCCAGGGGGCGCGGCTAATGAAAAACTGTTTTTT
>TRBJ2-2|TRBV28|TRBD2|-
CASSLLAGVITGELFF
TGTGCCAGCAGCCTCCTAGCGGGGGTAATTACCGGGGAGCTGTTTTTT
>TRBJ2-3|TRBV9|TRBD1|-
CASSVTGGRDTQYF
TGTGCCAGCAGCGTTACAGGGGGTAGAGATACGCAGTATTTT
>TRBJ1-2|TRBV15|-|-
CATSRDTAASYGYTF
TGTGCCACCAGCAGAGATACAGCAGCTTCCTATGGCTACACCTTC
>TRBJ2-1|TRBV7-3|TRBD2|-
CASSLQYTSGAYNEQFF
TGTGCCAGCAGCTTACAGTATACTAGCGGGGCTTACAATGAGCAGTTCTTC
>TRBJ2-5|TRBV5-1|TRBD2|-
CASSFPGTSQETQYF
TGCGCCAGCAGCTTCCCCGGGACTAGTCAAGAGACCCAGTACTTC
>TRBJ1-6|TRBV5-4|TRBD1|few
CASRPGTEETPLHF
TGTGCCAGCAGGCCCGGGACAGAGGAAACACCCCTCCACTTT
>TRBJ1-5|TRBV6-5|TRBD1|-
CASRTDRDLYQPQHF
TGTGCCAGCAGAACGGACAGGGACCTATATCAGCCCCAGCATTTT
>TRBJ2-5|TRBV7-3|-|-
CASGGGAGETQYF
TGTGCCAGCGGTGGGGGGGCCGGAGAGACCCAGTACTTC
>TRBJ2-4|TRBV13|-|-
CASSSSGTPRQYF
TGTGCCAGCAGCTCCTCCGGGACTCCGCGTCAGTACTTC
>TRBJ2-2|TRBV2|TRBD2|-
CASGTILHGELFF
TGTGCCAGCGGGACTATACTTCACGGGGAGCTGTTTTTT
>TRBJ1-6|TRBV14|-|once
CASSQEPDPDRAPLHF
TGTGCCAGCAGCCAAGAACCGGACCCGGACCGGGCACCCCTCCACTTT
>TRBJ1-6|TRBV5-1|TRBD1|-
CASSPRDRVSSYNSPLHF
TGCGCCAGCAGCCCCCGGGACAGGGTGAGCTCCTATAATTCACCCCTCCACTTT
>TRBJ1-1|TRBV5-1|-|once
CASSTGNTEAFF
TGCGCCAGCAGCACGGGGAACACTGAAGCTTTCTTT
>TRBJ2-1|TRBV5-1|-|few
CASNEGGNNEQFF
TGCGCCAGCAACGAGGGGGGGAACAATGAGCAGTTCTTC
>TRBJ1-3|TRBV28|-|-
CASSLPGGGNTIYF
TGTGCCAGCAGTTTGCCAGGAGGAGGAAACACCATATATTTT
>TRBJ1-1|TRBV6-5|-|few
CASRKGGTDTEAFF
TGTGCCAGCAGGAAGGGGGGGACGGACACTGAAGCTTTCTTT
>TRBJ2-3|TRBV5-8|-|-
CASPAPPGGRTDTQYF
TGTGCCAGCCCAGCTCCCCCGGGGGGCCGCACAGATACGCAGTATTTT
>TRBJ2-2|TRBV25-1|-|few
CASSERRDTGELFF
TGTGCCAGCAGTGAACGCCGGGACACCGGGGAGCTGTTTTTT
>TRBJ1-4|TRBV19|-|-
CASMIRGSNEKLFF
TGTGCCAGTATGATAAGGGGGTCTAATGAAAAACTGTTTTTT
>TRBJ1-2|TRBV5-1|-|-
CASSLEAGSYGYTF
TGCGCCAGCAGCTTGGAGGCAGGGAGCTATGGCTACACCTTC
>TRBJ2-1|TRBV7-2|-|-
CASREDSANYNEQFF
TGTGCCAGCAGAGAGGACAGTGCCAACTACAATGAGCAGTTCTTC
>TRBJ2-1|TRBV6-1|-|-
CASSEFLAGQQFF
TGTGCCAGCAGTGAATTCCTAGCCGGGCAGCAGTTCTTC
>TRBJ2-6|TRBV12-3/TRBV12-4|-|-
CASRLAGANVLTF
TGTGCCAGCAGACTGGCGGGGGCCAACGTCCTGACTTTC
>TRBJ2-3|TRBV7-3|-|-
CASSLTPGTDTQYF
TGTGCCAGCAGCTTAACTCCGGGGACAGATACGCAGTATTTT
>TRBJ1-2|TRBV5-1|-|-
CASSDTGRQGNYGYTF
TGCGCCAGCAGCGATACCGGGAGGCAGGGCAACTATGGCTACACCTTC